Given below is one T cell receptor (beta chain) in context. The entry originates in a study of blood T cell repertoires in COVID-19. The repertoire was sequenced with immunoSEQ multiplex PCR; TCRdb's copy has only in-frame clones and lacks some. The sample carries around 250,000 clones, around 86% recorded once. Per germline, CDR1 SGHNT and CDR2 YYREEE (reference sequence). This CDR3 contains 15 residues. The V gene end was trimmed by 2 bases and the J gene end by 7 bases; junction bases not matched to a gene: 5. This clonotype was sampled from a woman aged 45-65 years who had recovered from COVID-19. The sequenced sample was PBMCs or T cells enriched from blood (not recorded which). The chain links TRBV5-4 to TRBJ2-1; 11 nucleotides match TRBD1. As DNA, the CDR3 is TGTGCCAGCAGCTTAGGGGGACAGGGGGTGAATGAGCAGTTCTTC. Translated: CASSLGGQGVNEQFF.